This T cell receptor (beta chain) was identified during a study of T cells after yellow fever vaccination. Overall study: Preparation used SMART-Seq v4 Ultra Low Input for the low-cell-number fractions.

Via MiXCR, TCRdb re-called the 5' RACE reads, giving one row per CDR3 protein. The table shows some 560,000 distinct CDR3 sequences, with under 25% occurring only once. CDR3 size: 14 residues. The germline V and J ends were trimmed by 2 bases and 3 bases, with 11 bases remaining between them. Germline-derived CDR1 and CDR2 are SGHVS and FQNEAQ. The TCR sequence derives from a man aged 25 to 40 who received the YFV17D yellow fever vaccine. Source: PBMCs, taken 15 days after the yellow fever booster vaccination. The chain recombines TRBV7-8 with TRBJ2-7; tentative D call: TRBD1 (6 bases). The CDR3 sequence is CASSLYGQSYEQYF. The CDR3 nucleotides are TGTGCCAGCAGCTTATACGGACAGAGCTACGAGCAGTACTTC.